These 13 T cell receptor beta chains originate from one sample sequenced in a study of OX40 agonist ivuxolimab in advanced cancers. The method was the immunoSEQ multiplex PCR assay. The table was pulled from immuneACCESS by TCRdb, which kept in-frame rearrangements only. Such tables lose some clones; where checked, under half of the loss comes from unresolved V genes, and the rest has no known cause. The sample data list more than 50,000 clones, and approximately 86% of these were observed just once. The ten largest account for around 2.2% of the sample. The material sequenced was CD4+ or CD8+ T cells sorted from blood, taken in a trial of the OX40 agonist ivuxolimab. These receptors came from an adult with an advanced solid tumor such as melanoma, head and neck, liver or kidney cancer.

The chain couples TRBV19 to TRBJ2-7; 8 nucleotides align to TRBD1. V shed 5 bases and J 4 bases; nucleotides not matched to a gene: 7. Germline CDR1 and CDR2: LNHDA and SQIVND (reference sequence). The CDR3 is made up of 14 amino acids. As DNA, the CDR3 is TGTGCCAGTAGTCAGGAGACAGGGGTTTACGAGCAGTACTTC. This encodes CASSQETGVYEQYF. Drawing the rest from reference TRBV19 and TRBJ2-7, the complete variable domain is DGGITQSPKYLFRKEGQNVTLSCEQNLNHDAMYWYRQDPGQGLRLIYYSQIVNDFQKGDIAEGYSVSREKKESFPLTVTSAQKNPTAFYLCASSQETGVYEQYFGPGTRLTVT.

This clone was counted between two and nine times. The chain combines TRBV18 with TRBJ2-5; D ambiguous. The CDR3 has 14 residues. Germline-derived CDR1 and CDR2 are KGHSH and LQKENI. V was trimmed by 5 bases and J by 5 bases, leaving 15 bases between them. Here the CDR3 DNA reads TGTGCCAGCTCAGGAGCCCAGCTCAGGGAGACCCAGTACTTC. Protein sequence: CASSGAQLRETQYF. Looking up the rest from reference TRBV18 and TRBJ2-5 gives the full variable domain: NAGVMQNPRHLVRRRGQEARLRCSPMKGHSHVYWYRQLPEEGLKFMVYLQKENIIDESGMPKERFSAEFPKEGPSILRIQQVVRGDSAAYFCASSGAQLRETQYFGPGTRLLVL.

The DNA for the CDR3 is TGTGCCAGCTCACCACTTGTTCTCCGGGAGACCCAGTACTTC. Amino acids: CASSPLVLRETQYF. J is TRBJ2-5 and V is TRBV18; no clear D gene. The CDR3 spans 14 residues. Germline V CDR1 and CDR2: KGHSH, LQKENI. Trimming stripped 1 base from V and 5 bases from J, with 11 bases between.

This clone was counted once. The chain uses TRBV9 and TRBJ2-1; TRBD2 agrees at 7 bases. The CDR3 runs 14 residues. Germline CDR1 reads SGDLS; CDR2 reads YYNGEE. V was clipped by 2 bases and J by 7 bases; unmatched bases: 6. CDR3 bases: TGTGCCAGCAGCGTGTGGGGGGAGGGTAATGAGCAGTTCTTC. Protein product: CASSVWGEGNEQFF.

A few counts support this clone. The chain joins TRBV19 to TRBJ1-1; a weak D match, TRBD1 (6 bases). CDR3 length equals 12 residues. CDR1 and CDR2 (germline): LNHDA, SQIVND (reference sequence). V shed 0 bases and J shed 9 bases, with 8 bases lying between them. The CDR3: CASSIEGQKAFF. The CDR3, as DNA: TGTGCCAGTAGTATAGAAGGACAGAAAGCTTTCTTT. Using reference TRBV19 and TRBJ1-1 for the parts outside the CDR3, the full variable domain is DGGITQSPKYLFRKEGQNVTLSCEQNLNHDAMYWYRQDPGQGLRLIYYSQIVNDFQKGDIAEGYSVSREKKESFPLTVTSAQKNPTAFYLCASSIEGQKAFFGQGTRLTVV.

This clone came up a few times. This chain links TRBV28 with TRBJ1-5, with D unresolved. Trimming left V 3 bases short and J 0 bases short, with 18 bases between. The CDR3 runs 18 residues. Germline CDR1 reads MDHEN; CDR2 reads SYDVKM. The CDR3, as DNA: TGTGCCAGCAGTTTTTTGGTCGTCTGGAGTTCTAGCAATCAGCCCCAGCATTTT. This sequence encodes CASSFLVVWSSSNQPQHF.

The chain is built from TRBV2 and TRBJ2-5; 7 nucleotides agree with TRBD2. The V gene's germline CDR1 is SNHLY and CDR2 FYNNEI. J lost 4 bases, V lost 9 bases, and 2 bases had no gene match. The CDR3 is made up of 11 amino acids. CDR3 protein: CARGEGETQYF. CDR3 sequence (DNA): TGTGCCAGGGGGGAGGGAGAGACCCAGTACTTC.

The V call is TRBV9, the J call TRBJ2-5; 11 nucleotides align to TRBD2. Germline CDR1 is SGDLS and CDR2 is YYNGEE. The junction had 6 bases not matched to a gene; V was cut back by 3 bases and J by 5 bases. The CDR3 is made up of 15 amino acids. The CDR3 DNA sequence: TGTGCCAGCAGCGCTTTAGCGGGAGGGCCGGAGACCCAGTACTTC. Its translation: CASSALAGGPETQYF. Using reference TRBV9 and TRBJ2-5 for the parts outside the CDR3, the full variable domain is DSGVTQTPKHLITATGQRVTLRCSPRSGDLSVYWYQQSLDQGLQFLIQYYNGEERAKGNILERFSAQQFPDLHSELNLSSLELGDSALYFCASSALAGGPETQYFGPGTRLLVL.

This clone has just a few counts. The chain employs TRBV29-1 and TRBJ2-2; D is possibly TRBD1 (5 bases). CDR1 SQVTM and CDR2 ANQGSEA come from the germline V gene. The V end was cut by 4 bases, the J end by 6 bases, with 12 bases between. The CDR3 sequence is 13 residues long. As DNA, the CDR3 is TGCAGCGTTGTAAGGGGTTCGGCCGGGGAGCTGTTTTTT. Translated, it gives CSVVRGSAGELFF.

The V and J genes are TRBV2 and TRBJ1-2; D is possibly TRBD1 (6 bases). The germline V and J ends were trimmed by 8 bases and 3 bases, with 13 bases remaining between them. Looked up from germline, CDR1 is SNHLY and CDR2 is FYNNEI. The CDR3 length is 13 residues. CDR3 residues: CASPGGGDYGYTF. Here the CDR3 DNA reads TGTGCCAGCCCCGGAGGGGGGGACTATGGCTACACCTTC.

This clone was found a few times. The chain combines TRBV10-2 with TRBJ1-4; possible D gene TRBD1, 5 bases. There are 15 residues in the CDR3. Per germline, CDR1 WSHSY and CDR2 SAAADI. V dropped 0 bases and J dropped 8 bases, with 13 bases sitting between them. The DNA for the CDR3 is TGCGCCAGCAGTGAGTCAATTAGGGGATCCGAAAAACTGTTTTTT. Its translation: CASSESIRGSEKLFF.

J is TRBJ2-1 and V is TRBV5-4; 7 bases align to TRBD2. CDR3 size: 17 residues. CDR1 and CDR2 (germline): SGHNT, YYREEE (reference sequence). After removal of 4 bases from V and 4 bases from J, the junction contained 14 bases not matched to a gene. The CDR3 sequence is CASSPNIAGEGYNEQFF. The CDR3 DNA reads as TGTGCCAGCAGCCCGAATATTGCGGGAGAGGGATACAATGAGCAGTTCTTC.

This chain connects TRBV6-1 to TRBJ2-5, with D possibly TRBD1 on 6 matching bases. The V end was cut by 5 bases, the J end by 2 bases, with 12 bases between. Per the germline V gene, CDR1 is MNHNS and CDR2 is SASEGT. The CDR3 covers 14 residues. CDR3 sequence: CASSPQGIQETQYF. CDR3 in DNA: TGTGCCAGCAGTCCTCAGGGGATTCAAGAGACCCAGTACTTC.